Sequencing of this TCR beta chain was carried out in a study of cytomegalovirus exposure and HLA in healthy donors. Findings and caveats of the study: Researchers reported from a later analysis that most CMV-associated TCR beta chains appeared HLA-restricted. In vitro data verified a few CMV-associated chains as specific for CMV antigens. Highly shared variants forming one cluster were likely a sequencing artifact.

It was with 60 Vbeta and 13 Jbeta primers that the PCR ran. The method was immunoSEQ multiplex PCR; TCRdb's version includes in-frame clones alone and lacks a portion of them. The sample carries more than 150,000 clones, 81% recorded once. Germline loops: CDR1 SQVTM, CDR2 ANQGSEA. Between the trimmed V and J ends, which lost 6 bases and 5 bases, there was a span of 10 bases. The CDR3 covers 11 residues. Concerning this clone itself: Its cognate antigen is unknown.

This rearrangement joins TRBV29-1 to TRBJ1-1, with D hard to call. The TCR originated in a man over 45 in good health and CMV-seronegative. Sequencing input: PBMCs. CDR3 bases: TGCAGCGTATCTCCGGGAACTGAAGCTTTCTTT. Its translation is CSVSPGTEAFF.